Many counts were recorded for the clone carrying this TCR beta chain. Its antigen is unidentified. The sample originates from a study of CD8 T cells in ankylosing spondylitis. Overall study results and limits: Disease-linked clones bore a CD8+ phenotype, appearing relatively rarely in peripheral blood. Researchers reportedly found disease-linked clones significantly enriched in matched ankylosing spondylitis synovial fluid. Characteristic of ankylosing spondylitis blood, it appeared, was a TCR beta motif comprising about 8 highly homologous variants.

With molecular barcodes, quantitative 5'-RACE was used to make the TCR beta libraries. TCRdb re-derived calls from the 5' RACE reads in MiXCR, one entry per CDR3 protein. Here the sample spans about 840,000 distinct CDR3 sequences, approximately 12% being singletons. The CDR3 spans 15 residues. CDR1 and CDR2 from the germline V gene are SGHRS and YFSETQ. V dropped 0 bases and J dropped 6; count of bases not matched to a gene: 7. Material for sequencing was blood, either unsorted or a sorted T cell fraction (not recorded which). The TCR was taken from a male donor with ankylosing spondylitis. V usage is TRBV5-1 and J usage is TRBJ2-7, with TRBD1 identical over 9 bases. The DNA for the CDR3 is TGCGCCAGCAGCTTGGTACAGGGGGCCCCAGGCGAGCAGTACTTC. It codes for CASSLVQGAPGEQYF.